The 30 T cell receptor beta chains given below trace back to one sample, sequenced in a study of shared clonotypes between healthy human individuals. Some clones are missing from TCRdb's copy, which holds only in-frame ones; the method was immunoSEQ multiplex PCR. This sample has 2 million to 3 million clones, with 90% to 95% found just once. The specimen was naive CD4+ T cells from PBMCs. Documented subset: CD45RA+ positively selected. All receptors derive from a man aged 18 to 30 in good health. Some clones in this sample may be carry-over from other donors' samples.

The rearrangement joins TRBV6-1 to TRBJ2-7, with TRBD1 matching 10 bases. With 6 bases clipped from V and 4 bases from J, the junction kept 6 bases outside the gene matches. The germline V gene encodes CDR1 MNHNS and CDR2 SASEGT. The CDR3 totals 14 residues. Here the CDR3 DNA reads TGTGCCAGCAGGCGCAGGGACAGGGGTTACGAGCAGTACTTC. Protein product: CASRRRDRGYEQYF.

This clone has just one count. The sample carries other DNA sequences with the same CDR3. The rearrangement links TRBV5-1 to TRBJ2-1; either TRBD1 or TRBD2 may supply D (5 bases each). Trimming removed 0 bases at V and 0 bases at J, with 7 bases between. This CDR3 is 15 amino acids long. Germline CDR1 SGHRS, CDR2 YFSETQ. DNA of the CDR3: TGCGCCAGCAGCTTGGACGGGACCTCCTACAATGAGCAGTTCTTC. This sequence encodes CASSLDGTSYNEQFF.

V is TRBV7-2 and J is TRBJ2-3; 7 nucleotides match TRBD1. Trimming took 5 bases from V and 1 from J; bases not matched to a gene: 9. Germline V lookup: CDR1 SGHTA, CDR2 FQGNSA. CDR3 length: 16 amino acids. The CDR3 nucleotides are TGTGCCAGCAGCGCGCCCCTCGGACAGGGCACAGATACGCAGTATTTT. The encoded protein is CASSAPLGQGTDTQYF.

CDR3 sequence reads: CATSRDPGFGAPGELFF. CDR3 DNA: TGTGCCACCAGCAGAGATCCCGGGTTTGGCGCCCCCGGGGAGCTGTTTTTT. V and J are TRBV15 and TRBJ2-2; D is undetermined. The CDR3 runs 17 residues. Germline V gene data show CDR1 as LNHNV and CDR2 as YYDKDF (reference sequence). The V end was cut by 0 bases, the J end by 6 bases, with 17 bases between.

V usage is TRBV5-4 and J usage is TRBJ2-3; TRBD2 matches at 13 bases. The CDR3 length is 15 residues. The V and J ends lost 4 bases and 6 bases, in that order; junction bases with no gene match: 5. Per the germline V gene, CDR1 is SGHNT and CDR2 is YYREEE (reference sequence). CDR3 in amino acids: CASSTSGRAMDTQYF. CDR3 bases: TGTGCCAGCAGCACTAGCGGGAGGGCCATGGATACGCAGTATTTT.

The rearrangement links TRBV6-6 to TRBJ2-7; D may be TRBD1 or TRBD2 (5 bases each). This CDR3 is built from 13 residues. V dropped 7 bases and J dropped 4 bases, with 14 bases sitting between them. Germline CDR1 MNHNY, CDR2 SVGAGI (reference sequence). For the CDR3, the DNA is TGTGCCAGCATCCCGGGGCAGAATTACGAGCAGTACTTC. Its protein product is CASIPGQNYEQYF.

The V gene is TRBV9, the J gene TRBJ1-3, with D hard to call. Trimming pared 0 bases from V and 0 bases from J, leaving 13 bases between. The CDR3 covers 17 residues. Germline CDR1 SGDLS, CDR2 YYNGEE. Here the CDR3 reads CASSVAQALSSGNTIYF. DNA for the CDR3: TGTGCCAGCAGCGTAGCTCAGGCACTGAGCTCTGGAAACACCATATATTTT.

This chain connects TRBV18 to TRBJ2-7; 8 bases map to TRBD2. The CDR3 spans 15 residues. V lost 2 bases and J lost 2; bases outside the gene matches: 5. Germline CDR1 KGHSH, CDR2 LQKENI. Here the CDR3 DNA reads TGTGCCAGCTCACCAAGGAGCGGGGGACCCTACGAGCAGTACTTC. Amino acids: CASSPRSGGPYEQYF.

This clone was detected only once. The rearrangement uses TRBV30 and TRBJ1-2; TRBD1 might be the D (5 bases). Trimming removed 0 bases at V and 6 bases at J, with 17 bases between. The CDR3 has 15 amino acids. Germline CDR1 is GTSNPN and CDR2 is SVGIG (reference sequence). CDR3 sequence: CAWSVDSPGLDGYTF. CDR3 bases: TGTGCCTGGAGTGTAGACTCTCCAGGGCTGGATGGCTACACCTTC.

This clone showed up just once. The V call is TRBV21-1, the J call TRBJ2-5; the table's D call, TRBD2, has no DNA check behind it. TRBV21-1 is reported as a pseudogene. This CDR3 contains 14 residues. CDR3 in amino acids: CAGGVIVGRETQYF. In DNA form, the CDR3 reads TGTGCAGGCGGTGTTATCGTAGGGAGGGAGACCCAGTACTTC.

Remarks on this clone: Other nucleotide sequences from this sample produce the same CDR3. V gene TRBV15 combines with J gene TRBJ2-5; D may be TRBD1 (6 bases). V was cut by 5 bases and J by 2 bases, with 12 bases left in between. From germline, CDR1 is LNHNV and CDR2 YYDKDF (reference sequence). The CDR3 is 14 amino acids. The CDR3 loop reads CATSRPGQQETQYF. As DNA, the CDR3 is TGTGCCACCAGCCGACCAGGACAGCAAGAGACCCAGTACTTC.

The V call is TRBV9, the J call TRBJ2-7, with D unresolved. The V gene lost 0 bases and the J gene lost 4 bases, with 14 bases spanning the gap. CDR3 length: 15 residues. Germline V gene sequence: CDR1 SGDLS, CDR2 YYNGEE. The CDR3 spells CASSVGAPPTYEQYF. The CDR3 nucleotides read TGTGCCAGCAGCGTAGGAGCCCCACCAACTTACGAGCAGTACTTC. Based on the CDR3 plus reference TRBV9 and TRBJ2-7, the full variable domain is DSGVTQTPKHLITATGQRVTLRCSPRSGDLSVYWYQQSLDQGLQFLIQYYNGEERAKGNILERFSAQQFPDLHSELNLSSLELGDSALYFCASSVGAPPTYEQYFGPGTRLTVT.

The rearrangement uses TRBV5-6 and TRBJ1-5; TRBD1 agrees at 12 bases. CDR1 and CDR2 (germline): SGHDT, YYEEEE. The CDR3 runs 16 residues. The J segment lost 9 bases and the V segment lost 4 bases, leaving 11 bases of the junction unmatched. CDR3 in amino acids: CASSQVGTGGSAPQHF. CDR3 bases: TGTGCCAGCAGCCAGGTGGGGACAGGGGGCTCTGCGCCCCAGCATTTT.

The genes are TRBV7-3 and TRBJ2-3; D is ambiguous. This CDR3 comprises 17 residues. Germline-derived CDR1 and CDR2 are SGHTA and FQGTGA. Trimming removed 1 base at V and 0 bases at J, with 14 bases between. CDR3 protein: CASSLMNSGGSTDTQYF. The DNA of the CDR3 is TGTGCCAGCAGCTTAATGAACAGTGGCGGTAGCACAGATACGCAGTATTTT.

The chain recombines TRBV2 with TRBJ1-6; D ambiguous. Trimming took 4 bases from V and 7 from J, leaving 8 bases between them. CDR3 size: 13 residues. In germline, CDR1 is SNHLY, CDR2 FYNNEI. CDR3: CASSASGNSPLHF. The CDR3, as DNA: TGTGCCAGCAGTGCCTCCGGGAATTCACCCCTCCACTTT.

The chain is built from TRBV5-1 and TRBJ2-6; D ambiguous. Per the germline V gene, CDR1 is SGHRS and CDR2 is YFSETQ. The CDR3 runs to 14 residues. The V end lost 7 bases, the J end lost 4 bases, and 12 bases lay between the germline ends. The CDR3 reads CASVLLVGANVLTF. The CDR3 region has the DNA TGCGCCAGCGTCCTTCTGGTGGGGGCCAACGTCCTGACTTTC.

The genes are TRBV28 and TRBJ1-3; D unresolved. Germline-derived CDR1 and CDR2 are MDHEN and SYDVKM. The CDR3 has 14 amino acids. V was clipped by 7 bases and J by 2 bases, with 12 bases between them. The CDR3 loop is CASTGRVAGNTIYF. DNA of the CDR3: TGTGCCAGCACGGGTCGTGTCGCTGGAAACACCATATATTTT.

Worth noting for this clone: This specimen includes other DNA sequences encoding the same CDR3. The chain has TRBV9 and TRBJ2-1; no clear D gene. Germline CDR1 reads SGDLS; CDR2 reads YYNGEE. This CDR3 has 15 amino acids. V was pared by 3 bases and J by 2 bases, with 12 bases between. CDR3: CASSGGVPAYNEQFF. The CDR3 coding sequence is TGTGCCAGCAGCGGTGGAGTACCCGCCTACAATGAGCAGTTCTTC.

V usage is TRBV7-9 and J usage is TRBJ2-7; 11 nucleotides align to TRBD2. Germline V gives CDR1 SEHNR, CDR2 FQNEAQ (reference sequence). Trimming cost V 5 bases and J 3 bases; bases outside gene matches: 6. The length of the CDR3 is 15 residues. The CDR3: CASSRQGLADYEQYF. DNA of the CDR3: TGTGCCAGCAGCCGGCAGGGACTAGCGGACTACGAGCAGTACTTC.

The V and J genes are TRBV30 and TRBJ2-4; tentative D call: TRBD1 (5 bases). Trimming pared 4 bases from V and 0 bases from J, leaving 16 bases between. This CDR3 comprises 16 residues. Germline loops: CDR1 GTSNPN, CDR2 SVGIG (reference sequence). The CDR3 DNA is TGTGCCTGGACGGACATGATGACCCTAGCCAAAAACATTCAGTACTTC. Translated: CAWTDMMTLAKNIQYF.

The chain joins TRBV2 to TRBJ2-2; D ambiguous. V was cut by 4 bases and J by 2 bases, with 11 bases left in between. The germline V gene encodes CDR1 SNHLY and CDR2 FYNNEI. This CDR3 has 15 amino acids. The CDR3 DNA reads as TGTGCCAGCAGTGCTTCAATCAGTAACACCGGGGAGCTGTTTTTT. It codes for CASSASISNTGELFF.

With regard to this clone: Other DNA sequences from this sample encode an identical CDR3 as well. This CDR3 is CASSYGTGVTEAFF. As DNA, the CDR3 is TGTGCCAGCAGTTACGGGACAGGGGTTACTGAAGCTTTCTTT. This chain links TRBV6-5 with TRBJ1-1; 10 bases fit TRBD1. CDR1 is MNHEY and CDR2 is SVGAGI in the germline V gene. V gave up 2 bases and J gave up 5 bases; unmatched junction bases: 2. The CDR3 loop spans 14 amino acids.

The chain couples TRBV7-9 to TRBJ2-7; the match to TRBD1 covers 9 bases. With V trimmed by 5 bases and J by 5 bases, 7 bases remained unmatched. This CDR3 comprises 14 residues. Germline V gene data show CDR1 as SEHNR and CDR2 as FQNEAQ (reference sequence). The CDR3 sequence is CASSRGQGENEQYF. The DNA for the CDR3 is TGTGCCAGCAGCAGGGGACAGGGTGAAAACGAGCAGTACTTC.

A remark on this clone: This same CDR3 is encoded by further DNA sequences in the sample. The genes are TRBV28 and TRBJ2-6, with D possibly matching TRBD2 (5 bases). Between the trimmed V and J ends, which lost 5 bases and 4 bases, there was a span of 9 bases. The CDR3 consists of 14 residues. Germline V gene lookup returns CDR1 MDHEN and CDR2 SYDVKM. The CDR3 DNA reads as TGTGCCAGCAGTGGTGGGAGCGGGGCCAACGTCCTGACTTTC. It translates to CASSGGSGANVLTF. The variable domain in full, with the rest retrieved from reference TRBV28 and TRBJ2-6, is DVKVTQSSRYLVKRTGEKVFLECVQDMDHENMFWYRQDPGLGLRLIYFSYDVKMKEKGDIPEGYSVSREKKERFSLILESASTNQTSMYLCASSGGSGANVLTFGAGSRLTVL.

The V gene is TRBV6-7, the J gene TRBJ2-7; D is unresolved. TRBV6-7 is treated as an ORF (open reading frame) with a function not yet certain. The CDR3 runs to 16 residues. V was pared by 6 bases and J by 3 bases, with 21 bases between. The CDR3 spells CASSPRVGGPLYEQYF. The CDR3 bases are TGTGCCAGCAGCCCACGGGTCGGTGGGCCGCTCTACGAGCAGTACTTC.

The genes are TRBV7-8 and TRBJ2-7; D is unresolved. V lost 2 bases and J lost 1, with 6 bases in between. Germline V gene lookup returns CDR1 SGHVS and CDR2 FQNEAQ. The CDR3 is 13 amino acids. The CDR3 sequence is CASSLLKSYEQYF. The CDR3 bases are TGTGCCAGCAGCTTACTGAAGTCCTACGAGCAGTACTTC.

This chain uses TRBV6-5 with TRBJ2-7; 8 bases align to TRBD1. The germline V gene has CDR1 MNHEY and CDR2 SVGAGI. CDR3 size: 15 residues. Trimming took 6 bases from V and 1 from J; bases not matched to a gene: 8. The CDR3 protein is CASSLGQGGSYEQYF. The DNA of the CDR3 is TGTGCCAGCAGCCTCGGACAGGGTGGTTCCTACGAGCAGTACTTC.

The chain has TRBV10-3 and TRBJ2-5; the D is unclear. The CDR3 is 13 amino acids. CDR1 and CDR2 (germline): ENHRY, SYGVKD. V lost 8 bases and J 1 base, leaving 11 bases between the germline ends. Here the CDR3 DNA reads TGTGCCATCGCCCGGCAGGTCCAAGAGACCCAGTACTTC. It translates to CAIARQVQETQYF.

Note on this clone: The same CDR3 also results from other DNA sequences found in this sample. The chain has TRBV28 and TRBJ1-2; D may be TRBD1 (5 bases). The germline CDR1 and CDR2 sequences are MDHEN and SYDVKM. Trimming cost V 3 bases and J 2 bases, with 7 bases left between them. The CDR3 spans 13 residues. CDR3 sequence: CASSLGRNYGYTF. CDR3 bases: TGTGCCAGCAGTTTGGGGCGCAACTATGGCTACACCTTC.

This clone was recorded only once. DNA of the CDR3: TGTGCCATCCTTGATCCGCCAGCGGAGACCCAGTACTTC. Translation gives CAILDPPAETQYF. This chain links TRBV10-3 with TRBJ2-5; no definite D call. The V end was cut by 8 bases, the J end by 5 bases, with 15 bases between. Germline values: CDR1 ENHRY, CDR2 SYGVKD. This CDR3 contains 13 residues.